The sequence of this T cell receptor (beta chain) was determined in a study of tumor and adjacent non-tumor tissue in lung cancer. Study-level background: There were around 11 adenocarcinoma, 2 squamous cell carcinoma and 1 small cell lung cancer cases. Stage I to III disease affected 10 men and roughly five women aged 31 to 76.

No cell sorting was done before RNA was extracted from the tissue. Donors were chemotherapy-naive, newly diagnosed lung cancer surgical patients in China, August–late 2014. Germline V gene data show CDR1 as KGHDR and CDR2 as SFDVKD. The CDR3 covers 17 residues. As to this clonotype: Its antigen is not identified. One end of the junction varies from germline; a read error may be responsible.

TCRbeta libraries were built with three rounds of nested PCR, modified from ARM-PCR. TCRdb re-derived calls from the multiplex PCR reads in MiXCR, one entry per CDR3 protein. The table lists roughly 120,000 distinct CDR3 sequences, approximately 80% of them singletons. Study findings and constraints: Tumor repertoires had a smaller top 100 clone share than normal lung.

Sequencing was performed on lung tumor tissue. The TCR originated in a man aged 65 to 85 with non-small cell lung cancer. The chain combines TRBV24-1 with TRBJ1-4; D gene unclear. The CDR3 is CATSEPQVYATSEKLFF. The DNA of the CDR3 is TGTGCGACCAGTGAGCCGCAGGTATATGCAACTAGTGAAAAACTGTTTTTT.